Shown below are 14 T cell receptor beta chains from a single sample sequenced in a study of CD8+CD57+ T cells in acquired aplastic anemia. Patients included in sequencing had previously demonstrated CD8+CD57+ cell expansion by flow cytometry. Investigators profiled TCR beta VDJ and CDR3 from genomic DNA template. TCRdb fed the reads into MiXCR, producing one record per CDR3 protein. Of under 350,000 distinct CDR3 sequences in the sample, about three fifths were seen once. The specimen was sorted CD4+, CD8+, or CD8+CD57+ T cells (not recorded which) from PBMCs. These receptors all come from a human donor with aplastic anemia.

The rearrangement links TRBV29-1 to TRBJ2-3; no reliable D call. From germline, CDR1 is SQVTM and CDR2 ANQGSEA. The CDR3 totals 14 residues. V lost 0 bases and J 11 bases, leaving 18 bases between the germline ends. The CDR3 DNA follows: TGCAGCGTTGAAGATCCCTTTTGGAACAATGAGCAGTATTTT. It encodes CSVEDPFWNNEQYF.

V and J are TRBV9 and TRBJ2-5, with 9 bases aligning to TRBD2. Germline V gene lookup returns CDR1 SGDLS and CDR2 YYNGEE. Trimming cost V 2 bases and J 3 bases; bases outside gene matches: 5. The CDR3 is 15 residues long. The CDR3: CASSVTSGPKETQYF. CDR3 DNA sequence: TGTGCCAGCAGCGTTACTAGCGGGCCCAAAGAGACCCAGTACTTC. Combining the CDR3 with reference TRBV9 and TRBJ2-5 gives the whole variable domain DSGVTQTPKHLITATGQRVTLRCSPRSGDLSVYWYQQSLDQGLQFLIQYYNGEERAKGNILERFSAQQFPDLHSELNLSSLELGDSALYFCASSVTSGPKETQYFGPGTRLLVL.

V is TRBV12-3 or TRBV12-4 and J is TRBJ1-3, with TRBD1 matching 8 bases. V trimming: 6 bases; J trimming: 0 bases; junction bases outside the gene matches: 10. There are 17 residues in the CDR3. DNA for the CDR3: TGTGCCAGCAGCCTCGTGACAGGGGCCGACTCTGGAAACACCATATATTTT. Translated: CASSLVTGADSGNTIYF.

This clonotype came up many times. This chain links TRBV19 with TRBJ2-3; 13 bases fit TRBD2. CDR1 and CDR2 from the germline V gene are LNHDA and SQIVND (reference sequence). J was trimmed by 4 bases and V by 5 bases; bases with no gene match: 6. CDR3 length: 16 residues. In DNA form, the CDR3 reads TGTGCCAGTAGTTTCATGACTAGCGGGGGGTCAGATACGCAGTATTTT. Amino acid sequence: CASSFMTSGGSDTQYF.

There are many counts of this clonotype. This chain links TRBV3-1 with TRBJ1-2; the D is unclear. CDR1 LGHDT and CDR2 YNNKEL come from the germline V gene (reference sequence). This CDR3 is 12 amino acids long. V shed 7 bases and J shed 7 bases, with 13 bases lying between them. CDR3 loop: CASTSGDSGYTF. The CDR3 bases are TGTGCCAGCACCTCCGGAGATAGTGGCTACACCTTC.

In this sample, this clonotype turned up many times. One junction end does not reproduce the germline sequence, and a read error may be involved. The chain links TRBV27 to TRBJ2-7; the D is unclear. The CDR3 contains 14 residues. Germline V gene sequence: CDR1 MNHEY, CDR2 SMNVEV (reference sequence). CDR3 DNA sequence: TGTGCCAGCAGTTTAGGGGTAGGCTCCAACGAGCAGTACTTC. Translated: CASSLGVGSNEQYF.

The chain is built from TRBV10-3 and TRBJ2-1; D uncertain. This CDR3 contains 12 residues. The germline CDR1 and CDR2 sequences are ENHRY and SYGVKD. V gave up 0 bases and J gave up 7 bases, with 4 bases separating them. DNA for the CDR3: TGTGCCATCAGTGAGTCTCGGAATGAGCAGTTCTTC. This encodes CAISESRNEQFF.

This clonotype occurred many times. This chain's CDR3 is CASSESVGNTEAFF. CDR3 nucleotide sequence: TGCGCCAGCAGTGAGTCTGTAGGGAACACTGAAGCTTTCTTT. The rearrangement joins TRBV10-1 to TRBJ1-1; no firm D call. Per germline, CDR1 WNHNN and CDR2 SYGVQD (reference sequence). V dropped 0 bases and J dropped 1 base, with 6 bases sitting between them. The CDR3 is made up of 14 amino acids.

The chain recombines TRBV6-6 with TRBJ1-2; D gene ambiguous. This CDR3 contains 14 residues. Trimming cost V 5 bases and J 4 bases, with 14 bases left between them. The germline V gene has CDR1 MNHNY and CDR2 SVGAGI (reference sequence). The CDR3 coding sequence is TGTGCCAGCAGTCCCATAGCGAGGAGCTATGGCTACACCTTC. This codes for CASSPIARSYGYTF.

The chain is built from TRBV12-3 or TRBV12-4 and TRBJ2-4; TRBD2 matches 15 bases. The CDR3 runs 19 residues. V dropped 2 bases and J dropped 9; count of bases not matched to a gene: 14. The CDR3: CASSLSYVGLAGGPGIQYF. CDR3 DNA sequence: TGTGCCAGCAGTTTATCCTACGTCGGACTAGCGGGGGGGCCTGGCATTCAGTACTTC.

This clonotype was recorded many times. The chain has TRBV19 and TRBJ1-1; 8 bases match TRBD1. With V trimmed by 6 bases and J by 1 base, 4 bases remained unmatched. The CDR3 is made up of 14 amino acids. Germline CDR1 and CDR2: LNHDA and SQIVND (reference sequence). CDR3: CASRRQGQNTEAFF. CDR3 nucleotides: TGTGCCAGTAGACGACAGGGGCAGAACACTGAAGCTTTCTTT.

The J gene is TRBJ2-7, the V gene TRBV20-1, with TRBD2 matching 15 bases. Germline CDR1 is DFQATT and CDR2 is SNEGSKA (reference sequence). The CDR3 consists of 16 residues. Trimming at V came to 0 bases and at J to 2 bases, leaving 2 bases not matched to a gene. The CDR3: CSARDWTSGGAYEQYF. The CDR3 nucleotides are TGCAGTGCTAGAGACTGGACTAGCGGGGGGGCCTACGAGCAGTACTTC.

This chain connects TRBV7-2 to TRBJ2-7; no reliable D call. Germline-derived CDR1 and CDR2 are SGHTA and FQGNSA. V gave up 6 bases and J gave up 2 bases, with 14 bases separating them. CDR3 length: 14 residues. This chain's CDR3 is CASSEPRNPYEQYF. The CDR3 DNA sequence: TGTGCCAGCAGTGAACCCAGGAACCCCTACGAGCAGTACTTC.

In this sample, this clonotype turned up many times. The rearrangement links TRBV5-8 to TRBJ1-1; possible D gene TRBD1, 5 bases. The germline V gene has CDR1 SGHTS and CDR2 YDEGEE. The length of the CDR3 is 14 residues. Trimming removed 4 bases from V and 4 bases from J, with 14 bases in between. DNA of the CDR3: TGTGCCAGCAGCCCAGGGATTGGGGGCACTGAAGCTTTCTTT. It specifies CASSPGIGGTEAFF.